This T cell receptor beta chain was observed in a study of post-analysis software for immune sequencing data. Unique molecular identifiers featured in each of the TCR beta cDNA libraries. TCRdb redid the calling of the PCR reads with MiXCR, one entry per CDR3 protein. In the table there are around 190,000 distinct CDR3 sequences, about 30% of which are singletons. CDR1 is KGHSH and CDR2 is LQKENI in the germline V gene. CDR3 length equals 14 residues. Losses at the gene ends were 5 bases for V and 4 bases for J; bases not matched to a gene: 5. Ten or more counts support this clonotype. Antigen specificity is unknown. General study results and limits: Five or six TRBV segments (TRBV5-6, TRBV5-1 and TRBV20-1 among them) occurred more frequently in patients than in controls. For normalized Chao1 diversity, multiple sclerosis patients scored significantly lower than controls did.

This chain connects TRBV18 to TRBJ2-5; 9 bases align to TRBD2. Material: blood. The receptor was isolated from a girl aged 2-17 years with multiple sclerosis. CDR3 nucleotides: TGTGCCAGCTCATCGGGACTAGCATCAGAGACCCAGTACTTC. Its protein is CASSSGLASETQYF.